This T cell receptor beta chain was observed in a study of cytomegalovirus exposure and HLA in healthy donors. Looking at the study overall: Of the donors genotyped, about 410 in all, over 80% fell in the Caucasian-associated ancestry cluster.

The PCR contained 60 Vbeta and 13 Jbeta primers. The method was immunoSEQ multiplex PCR; TCRdb's version includes in-frame clones alone and lacks a portion of them. Of approximately 100,000 clones in the sample, around two thirds are singletons; the top ten hold less than 4.5%. V shed 4 bases, J shed 4 bases, and the junction held 2 bases outside the gene matches. The CDR3 is 13 amino acids. CDR1 and CDR2 from the germline V gene are SGDLS and YYNGEE. This clone was observed a few times. Antigen unknown. Study results and caveats: Later, an analysis showed that TCR beta chains associated with HLA were more clonally expanded than others that were equally common. Analysis was carried out at a later point, and it linked a missense DCLRE1C variant to TCR beta V- and J-gene trimming.

Material for sequencing was PBMCs. The V gene is TRBV9, the J gene TRBJ2-3, with 8 bases matching TRBD2. This receptor was identified in a young man in good health and CMV-seropositive. The CDR3 here is CASSNGGADTQYF. The CDR3, as DNA: TGTGCCAGCAGCAACGGGGGGGCAGATACGCAGTATTTT.